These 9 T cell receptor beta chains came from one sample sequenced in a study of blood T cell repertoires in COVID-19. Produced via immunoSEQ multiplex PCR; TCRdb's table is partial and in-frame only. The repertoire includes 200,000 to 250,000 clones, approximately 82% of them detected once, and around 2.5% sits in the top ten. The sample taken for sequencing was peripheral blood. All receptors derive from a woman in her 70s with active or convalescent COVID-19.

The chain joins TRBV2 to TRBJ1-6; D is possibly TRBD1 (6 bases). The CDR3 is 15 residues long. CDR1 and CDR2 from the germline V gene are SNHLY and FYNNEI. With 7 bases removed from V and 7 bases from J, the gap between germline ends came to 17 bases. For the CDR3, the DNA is TGTGCCAGCAACAGAGCCAGGGGACTAAATTCACCCCTCCACTTT. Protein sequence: CASNRARGLNSPLHF.

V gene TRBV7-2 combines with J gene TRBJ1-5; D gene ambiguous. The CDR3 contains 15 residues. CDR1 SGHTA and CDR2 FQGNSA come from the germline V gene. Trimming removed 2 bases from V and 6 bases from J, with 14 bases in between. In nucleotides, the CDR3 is TGTGCCAGCAGCTTAATATCGGGGTCTGCTCAGCCCCAGCATTTT. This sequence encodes CASSLISGSAQPQHF. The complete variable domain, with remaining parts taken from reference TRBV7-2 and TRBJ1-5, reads GAGVSQSPSNKVTEKGKDVELRCDPISGHTALYWYRQSLGQGLEFLIYFQGNSAPDKSGLPSDRFSAERTGGSVSTLTIQRTQQEDSAVYLCASSLISGSAQPQHFGDGTRLSIL.

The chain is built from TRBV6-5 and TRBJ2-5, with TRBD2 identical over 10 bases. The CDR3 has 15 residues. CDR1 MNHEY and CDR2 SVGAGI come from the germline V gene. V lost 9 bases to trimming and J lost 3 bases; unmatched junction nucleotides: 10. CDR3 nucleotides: TGTGCCAGTGGGGGGGCGGGACTAGCGAAAGAGACCCAGTACTTC. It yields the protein CASGGAGLAKETQYF.

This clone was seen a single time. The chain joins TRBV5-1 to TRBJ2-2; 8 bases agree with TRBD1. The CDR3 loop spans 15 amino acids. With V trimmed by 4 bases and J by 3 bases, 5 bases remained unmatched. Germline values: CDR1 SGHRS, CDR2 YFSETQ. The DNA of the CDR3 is TGCGCCAGCAGCCCCGGACAGGGACACACCGGGGAGCTGTTTTTT. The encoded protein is CASSPGQGHTGELFF.

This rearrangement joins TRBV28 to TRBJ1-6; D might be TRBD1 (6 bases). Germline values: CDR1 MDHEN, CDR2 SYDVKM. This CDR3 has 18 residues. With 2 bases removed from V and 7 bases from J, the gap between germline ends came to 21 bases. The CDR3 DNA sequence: TGTGCCAGCAGTTTAGGGAGCAGGGGTGCTAAGAAAAATTCACCCCTCCACTTT. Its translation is CASSLGSRGAKKNSPLHF.

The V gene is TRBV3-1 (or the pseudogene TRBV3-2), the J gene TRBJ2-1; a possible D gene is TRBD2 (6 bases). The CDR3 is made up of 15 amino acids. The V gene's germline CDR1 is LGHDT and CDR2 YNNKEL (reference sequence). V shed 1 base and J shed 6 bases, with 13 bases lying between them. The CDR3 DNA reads TGTGCCAGCAGCCAAGCTCCACTAGCACCCAATGAGCAGTTCTTC. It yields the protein CASSQAPLAPNEQFF.

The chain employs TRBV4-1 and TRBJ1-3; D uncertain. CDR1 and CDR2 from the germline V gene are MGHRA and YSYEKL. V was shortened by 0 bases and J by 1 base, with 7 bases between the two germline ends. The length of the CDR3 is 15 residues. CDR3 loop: CASSQDLDSGNTIYF. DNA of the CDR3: TGCGCCAGCAGCCAAGATCTAGATTCTGGAAACACCATATATTTT.

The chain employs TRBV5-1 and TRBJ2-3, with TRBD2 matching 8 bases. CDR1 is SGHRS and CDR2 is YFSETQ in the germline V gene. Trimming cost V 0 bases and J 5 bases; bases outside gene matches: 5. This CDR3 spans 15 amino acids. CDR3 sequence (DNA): TGCGCCAGCAGCTTGGCGGCGGGAGGAAGAGATACGCAGTATTTT. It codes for CASSLAAGGRDTQYF.

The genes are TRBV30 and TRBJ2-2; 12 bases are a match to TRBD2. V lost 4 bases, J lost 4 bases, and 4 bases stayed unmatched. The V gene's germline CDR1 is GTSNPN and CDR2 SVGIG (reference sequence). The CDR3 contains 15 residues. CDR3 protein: CAWTGGLAGTGELFF. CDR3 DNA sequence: TGTGCCTGGACGGGGGGACTAGCGGGCACCGGGGAGCTGTTTTTT.